The following is a T cell receptor beta chain sequence with its context. There is no known antigen for this receptor. No qualities accompany the bases; no much larger clone lies one base away. The CDR3 has 15 amino acids, counting the end cysteine and phenylalanine. This entry keeps only the CDR3 DNA: 45 bases, framed from base 1. The germline V gene (reference sequence) supplies CDR1 MNHEY and CDR2 SMNVEV. V has 5 bases trimmed and J has 9 bases trimmed; junction bases matching no gene number 12. The source of the sample is a study of lymphopenia after photon versus proton radiotherapy (dated by TCRdb to about 2019). At the level of the whole study: The immunological effects of photon versus proton radiation therapy were compared in patients with gastrointestinal tumors who developed high-grade lymphopenia. The cohort comprised about 19 patients with gastrointestinal tumors who received either photon or proton therapy and then developed lymphopenia. The study aimed to characterize how the two radiation modalities differ in their impact on the immune system.

Study-wide findings and limitations: The survival association was assessed only in patients who died, and the authors presented better survival with proton therapy as a possibility rather than a demonstrated result. Among patients across the cohort who died, overall survival time showed an inverse correlation with a larger post-nadir drop in TCR diversity. Proton-treated patients stayed relatively stable during treatment, while photon-treated patients lost naive T cells and TCR diversity and gained effector/memory populations. After the lymphocyte count nadir, photon-treated repertoires showed oligoclonal expansion, especially of CD8+ Temra cells, which drove the drop in diversity.

Libraries were prepared through the immunoSEQ multiplex PCR assay. T cell repertoires were profiled by deep sequencing of rearranged TCR beta loci, alongside multiparametric flow cytometry. The source is immuneACCESS, and TCRdb retained only in-frame sequences with V and J called. Part of the clones is not carried over; for the studies checked, unresolved V genes explain less than half of this, and the remainder is unexplained. The sample table contains approximately 17,000 clones; only one count was recorded for 70% to 85% of them. 20% of the sample goes to the ten largest clones. The specimen was peripheral blood, collected from a patient treated with proton-based radiotherapy. The sequence was collected from a man between 70 and 80 years old with pancreatic cancer. The chain was built from TRBV27 and TRBJ2-1; TRBD1 agrees with 8 junctional bases. The CDR3 reads as follows: CASSPRTGLRTEQFF. In nucleotides, the sequence is TGTGCCAGCAGTCCGCGGACAGGGCTTCGTACTGAGCAGTTCTTC.